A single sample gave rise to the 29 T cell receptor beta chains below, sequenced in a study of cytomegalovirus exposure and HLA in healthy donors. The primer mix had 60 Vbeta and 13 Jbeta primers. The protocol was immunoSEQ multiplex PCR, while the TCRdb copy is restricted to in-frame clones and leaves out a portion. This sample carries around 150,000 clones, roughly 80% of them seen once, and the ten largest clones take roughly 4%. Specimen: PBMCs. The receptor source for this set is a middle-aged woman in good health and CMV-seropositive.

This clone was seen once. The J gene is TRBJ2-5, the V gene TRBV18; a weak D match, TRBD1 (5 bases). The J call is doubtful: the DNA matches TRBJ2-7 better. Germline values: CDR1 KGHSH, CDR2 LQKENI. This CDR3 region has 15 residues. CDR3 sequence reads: CASSPQTGRAGEQYF. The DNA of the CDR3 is TGTGCCAGCTCACCACAAACGGGCAGGGCCGGCGAGCAGTACTTC.

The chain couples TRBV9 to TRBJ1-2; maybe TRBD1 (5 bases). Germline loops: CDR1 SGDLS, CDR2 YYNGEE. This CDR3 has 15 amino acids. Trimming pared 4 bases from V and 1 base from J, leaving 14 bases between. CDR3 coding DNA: TGTGCCAGCAGCCCCCGGGACTCACTTAACTATGGCTACACCTTC. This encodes CASSPRDSLNYGYTF.

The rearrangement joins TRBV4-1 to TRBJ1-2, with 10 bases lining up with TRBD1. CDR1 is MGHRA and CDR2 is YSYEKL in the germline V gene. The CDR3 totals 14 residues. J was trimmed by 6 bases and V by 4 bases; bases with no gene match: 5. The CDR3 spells CASSRGQGGDGYTF. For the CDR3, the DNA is TGCGCCAGCAGCCGCGGACAGGGGGGAGATGGCTACACCTTC.

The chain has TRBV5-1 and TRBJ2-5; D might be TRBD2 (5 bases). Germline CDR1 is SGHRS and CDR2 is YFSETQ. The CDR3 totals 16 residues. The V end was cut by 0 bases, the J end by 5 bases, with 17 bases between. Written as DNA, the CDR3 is TGCGCCAGCAGCTTGGGTCGGGATCTTTCTCGGGAGACCCAGTACTTC. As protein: CASSLGRDLSRETQYF. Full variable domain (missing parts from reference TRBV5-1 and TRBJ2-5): KAGVTQTPRYLIKTRGQQVTLSCSPISGHRSVSWYQQTPGQGLQFLFEYFSETQRNKGNFPGRFSGRQFSNSRSEMNVSTLELGDSALYLCASSLGRDLSRETQYFGPGTRLLVL.

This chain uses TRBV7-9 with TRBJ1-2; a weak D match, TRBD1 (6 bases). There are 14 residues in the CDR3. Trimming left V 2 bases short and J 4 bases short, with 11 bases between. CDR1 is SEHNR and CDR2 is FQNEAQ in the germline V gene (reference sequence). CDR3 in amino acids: CASSLPGEFYGYTF. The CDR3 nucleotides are TGTGCCAGCAGCTTACCAGGGGAGTTCTATGGCTACACCTTC.

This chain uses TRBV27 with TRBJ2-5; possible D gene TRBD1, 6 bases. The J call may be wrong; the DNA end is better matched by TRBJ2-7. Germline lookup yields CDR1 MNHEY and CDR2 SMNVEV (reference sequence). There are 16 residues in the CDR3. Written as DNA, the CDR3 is TGTGCCAGCAGTTCCCTTCAGGGGCCCAGCTCCTACGAGCAGTACTTC. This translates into CASSSLQGPSSYEQYF.

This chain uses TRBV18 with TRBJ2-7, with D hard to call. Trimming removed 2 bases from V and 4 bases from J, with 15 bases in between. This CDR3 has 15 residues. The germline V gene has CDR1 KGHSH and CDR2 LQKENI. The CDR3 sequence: CASSPRQDTLYEQYF. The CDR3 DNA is TGTGCCAGCTCACCAAGACAAGATACCCTATACGAGCAGTACTTC.

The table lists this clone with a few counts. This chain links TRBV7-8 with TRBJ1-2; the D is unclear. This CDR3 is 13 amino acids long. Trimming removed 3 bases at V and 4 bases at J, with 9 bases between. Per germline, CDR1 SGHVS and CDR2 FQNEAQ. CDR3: CASSLRRVYGYTF. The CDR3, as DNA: TGTGCCAGCAGCTTGAGGCGGGTCTATGGCTACACCTTC. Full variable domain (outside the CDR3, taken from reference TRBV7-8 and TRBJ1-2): GAGVSQSPRYKVAKRGQDVALRCDPISGHVSLFWYQQALGQGPEFLTYFQNEAQLDKSGLPSDRFFAERPEGSVSTLKIQRTQQEDSAVYLCASSLRRVYGYTFGSGTRLTVV.

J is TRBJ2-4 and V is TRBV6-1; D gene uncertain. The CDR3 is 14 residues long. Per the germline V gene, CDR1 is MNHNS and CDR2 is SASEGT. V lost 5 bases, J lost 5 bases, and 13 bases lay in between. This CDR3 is CASSPLTSQNIQYF. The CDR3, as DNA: TGTGCCAGCAGTCCCCTGACAAGCCAAAACATTCAGTACTTC.

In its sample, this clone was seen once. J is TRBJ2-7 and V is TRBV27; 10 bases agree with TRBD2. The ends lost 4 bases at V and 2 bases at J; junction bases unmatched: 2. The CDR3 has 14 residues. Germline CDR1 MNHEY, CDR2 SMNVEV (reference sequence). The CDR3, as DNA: TGTGCCAGCAGTTCCAGCGGGAGGGCCTACGAGCAGTACTTC. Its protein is CASSSSGRAYEQYF.

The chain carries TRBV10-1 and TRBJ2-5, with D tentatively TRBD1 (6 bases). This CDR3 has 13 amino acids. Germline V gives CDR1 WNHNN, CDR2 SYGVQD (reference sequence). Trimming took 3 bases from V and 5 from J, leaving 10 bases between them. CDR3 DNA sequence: TGCGCCAGCAGTGACAGGGGAACGGAGACCCAGTACTTC. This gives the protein CASSDRGTETQYF.

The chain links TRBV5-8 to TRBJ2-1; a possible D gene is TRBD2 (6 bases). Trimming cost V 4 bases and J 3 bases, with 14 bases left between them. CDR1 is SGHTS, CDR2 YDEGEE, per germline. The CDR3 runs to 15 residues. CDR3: CASSRVLASYNEQFF. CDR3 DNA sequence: TGTGCCAGCAGCCGGGTCCTAGCGAGCTACAATGAGCAGTTCTTC.

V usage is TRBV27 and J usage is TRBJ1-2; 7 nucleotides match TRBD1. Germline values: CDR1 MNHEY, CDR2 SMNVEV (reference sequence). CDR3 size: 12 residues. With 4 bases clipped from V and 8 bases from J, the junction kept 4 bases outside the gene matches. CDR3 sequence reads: CASSSQGIGYTF. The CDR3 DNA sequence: TGTGCCAGCAGTTCACAGGGGATCGGCTACACCTTC.

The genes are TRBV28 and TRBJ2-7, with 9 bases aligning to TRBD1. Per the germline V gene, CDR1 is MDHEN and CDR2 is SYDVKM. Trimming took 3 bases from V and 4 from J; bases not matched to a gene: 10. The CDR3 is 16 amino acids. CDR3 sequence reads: CASSFFGTGNSYEQYF. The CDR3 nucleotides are TGTGCCAGCAGTTTTTTTGGGACAGGGAATTCGTACGAGCAGTACTTC.

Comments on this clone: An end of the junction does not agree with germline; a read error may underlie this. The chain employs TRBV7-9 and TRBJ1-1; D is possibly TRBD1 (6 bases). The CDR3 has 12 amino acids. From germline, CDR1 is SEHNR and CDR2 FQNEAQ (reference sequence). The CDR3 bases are TGTTCCAGCAGCTGGGGACAAACTGAAGCTTTCTTT. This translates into CSSSWGQTEAFF. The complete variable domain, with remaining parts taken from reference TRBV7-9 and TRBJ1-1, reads DTGVSQNPRHKITKRGQNVTFRCDPISEHNRLYWYRQTLGQGPEFLTYFQNEAQLEKSRLLSDRFSAERPKGSFSTLEIQRTEQGDSAMYLCSSSWGQTEAFFGQGTRLTVV.

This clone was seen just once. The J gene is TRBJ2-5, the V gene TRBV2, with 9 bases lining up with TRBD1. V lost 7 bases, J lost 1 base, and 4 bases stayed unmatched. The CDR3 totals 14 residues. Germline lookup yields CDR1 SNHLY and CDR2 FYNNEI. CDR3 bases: TGTGCCAGCATCCGGGACAGGGTCCAAGAGACCCAGTACTTC. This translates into CASIRDRVQETQYF. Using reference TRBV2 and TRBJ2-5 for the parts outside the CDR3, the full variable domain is EPEVTQTPSHQVTQMGQEVILRCVPISNHLYFYWYRQILGQKVEFLVSFYNNEISEKSEIFDDQFSVERPDGSNFTLKIRSTKLEDSAMYFCASIRDRVQETQYFGPGTRLLVL.

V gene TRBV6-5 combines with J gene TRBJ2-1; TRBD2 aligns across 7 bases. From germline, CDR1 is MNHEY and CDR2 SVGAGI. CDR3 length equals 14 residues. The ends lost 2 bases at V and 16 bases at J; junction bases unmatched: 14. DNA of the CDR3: TGTGCCAGCAGTTACGGTGGGGGGGGTTCGCCCAACTTCTTC. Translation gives CASSYGGGGSPNFF.

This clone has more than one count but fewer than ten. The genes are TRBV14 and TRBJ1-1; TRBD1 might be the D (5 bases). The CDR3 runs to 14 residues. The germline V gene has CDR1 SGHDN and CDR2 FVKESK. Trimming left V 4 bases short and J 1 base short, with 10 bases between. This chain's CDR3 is CASSRRDRNTEAFF. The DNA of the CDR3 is TGTGCCAGCAGCCGAAGAGACAGGAACACTGAAGCTTTCTTT. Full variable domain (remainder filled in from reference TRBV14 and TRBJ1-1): EAGVTQFPSHSVIEKGQTVTLRCDPISGHDNLYWYRRVMGKEIKFLLHFVKESKQDESGMPNNRFLAERTGGTYSTLKVQPAELEDSGVYFCASSRRDRNTEAFFGQGTRLTVV.

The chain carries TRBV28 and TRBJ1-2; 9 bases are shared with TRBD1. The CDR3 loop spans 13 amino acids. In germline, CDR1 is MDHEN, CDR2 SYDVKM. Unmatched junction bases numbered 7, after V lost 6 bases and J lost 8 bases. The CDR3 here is CASRRDRVSGYTF. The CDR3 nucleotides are TGTGCCAGCAGACGGGACAGGGTTTCAGGCTACACCTTC.

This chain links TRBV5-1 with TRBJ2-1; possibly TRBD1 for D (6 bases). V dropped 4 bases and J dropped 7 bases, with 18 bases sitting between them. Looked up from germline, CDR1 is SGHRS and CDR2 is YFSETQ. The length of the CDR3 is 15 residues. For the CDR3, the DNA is TGCGCCAGCAGCCTGTTGACAGGTTTAAATAATGAGCAGTTCTTC. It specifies CASSLLTGLNNEQFF.

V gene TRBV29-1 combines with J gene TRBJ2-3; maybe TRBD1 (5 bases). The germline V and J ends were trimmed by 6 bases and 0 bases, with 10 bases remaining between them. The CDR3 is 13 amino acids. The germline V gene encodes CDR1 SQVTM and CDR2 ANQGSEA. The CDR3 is CSVTASSTDTQYF. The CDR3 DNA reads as TGCAGCGTGACAGCCTCTAGCACAGATACGCAGTATTTT.

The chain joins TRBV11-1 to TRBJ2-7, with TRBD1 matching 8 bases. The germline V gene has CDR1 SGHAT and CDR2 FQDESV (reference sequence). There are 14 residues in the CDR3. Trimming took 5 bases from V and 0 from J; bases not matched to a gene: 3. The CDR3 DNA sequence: TGTGCCAGCAGCAAGGACAGGGTCTCCTACGAGCAGTACTTC. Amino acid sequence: CASSKDRVSYEQYF.

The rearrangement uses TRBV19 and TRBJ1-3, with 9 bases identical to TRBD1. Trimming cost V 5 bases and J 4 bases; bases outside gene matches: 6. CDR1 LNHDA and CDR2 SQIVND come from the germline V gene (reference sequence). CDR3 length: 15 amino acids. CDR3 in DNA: TGTGCCAGTAGTGGGGGACAGGGCCTCGGAAACACCATATATTTT. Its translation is CASSGGQGLGNTIYF.

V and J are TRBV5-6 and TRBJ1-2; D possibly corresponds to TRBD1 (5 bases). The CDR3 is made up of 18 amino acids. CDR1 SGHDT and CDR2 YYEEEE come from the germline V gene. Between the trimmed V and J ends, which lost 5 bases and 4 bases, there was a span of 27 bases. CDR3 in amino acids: CASSREGLGDPRGYGYTF. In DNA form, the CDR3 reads TGTGCCAGCAGTCGGGAAGGGCTGGGGGACCCGCGGGGCTATGGCTACACCTTC.

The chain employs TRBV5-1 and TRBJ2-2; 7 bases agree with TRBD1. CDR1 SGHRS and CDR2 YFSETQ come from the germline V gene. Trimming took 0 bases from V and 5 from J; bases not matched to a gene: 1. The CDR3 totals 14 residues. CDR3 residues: CASSLETGTGELFF. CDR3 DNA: TGCGCCAGCAGCTTGGAGACAGGGACCGGGGAGCTGTTTTTT.

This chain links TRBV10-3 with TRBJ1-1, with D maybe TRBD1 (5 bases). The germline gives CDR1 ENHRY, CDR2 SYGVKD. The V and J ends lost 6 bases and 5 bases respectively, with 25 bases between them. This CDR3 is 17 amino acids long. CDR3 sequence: CAIREAGGSGERTEAFF. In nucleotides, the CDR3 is TGTGCCATCAGAGAGGCGGGGGGTAGCGGAGAGAGGACTGAAGCTTTCTTT.

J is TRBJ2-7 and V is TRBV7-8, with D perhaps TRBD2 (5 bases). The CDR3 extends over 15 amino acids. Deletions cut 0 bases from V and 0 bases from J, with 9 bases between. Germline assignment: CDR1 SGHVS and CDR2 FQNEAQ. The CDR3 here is CASSLASEGSYEQYF. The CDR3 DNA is TGTGCCAGCAGCTTAGCGTCAGAGGGCTCCTACGAGCAGTACTTC.

The CDR3 bases are TGTGCCACCCAGTTACTCGGGGGGAACACTGAAGCTTTCTTT. Translating it yields CATQLLGGNTEAFF. The gene calls are TRBV6-5 and TRBJ1-1, with TRBD1 as a possible D gene (5 bases). The CDR3 has 14 residues. Trimming removed 10 bases from V and 1 base from J, with 16 bases in between. Germline CDR1 is MNHEY and CDR2 is SVGAGI.

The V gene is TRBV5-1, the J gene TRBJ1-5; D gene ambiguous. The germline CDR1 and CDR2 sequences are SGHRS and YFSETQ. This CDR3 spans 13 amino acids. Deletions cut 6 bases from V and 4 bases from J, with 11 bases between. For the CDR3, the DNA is TGCGCCAGCACTAGTGGTCCAAATCAGCCCCAGCATTTT. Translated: CASTSGPNQPQHF.